This TCR beta chain was profiled in a study of metastatic and nonmetastatic thyroid tumors. TCRdb reanalyzed the PCR reads via MiXCR. The sample has about 24,000 clones, around a fifth seen once. As to this clone: The germline gene is not matched at one end of the junction; a read error may be the cause.

Patients underwent thyroid surgery, and none had received any treatment before it. The TCR was taken from a male donor with papillary thyroid cancer or a benign thyroid nodule (not recorded which). Some clones in this sample may be carry-over from other donors' samples. Sequencing was performed on blood.

This chain's CDR3 is CSSSADYNSPPHF. The CDR3 DNA sequence: TGTTCCAGCAGTGCTGACTATAATTCACCCCCTCACTTT. The chain links TRBV2 to TRBJ1-6; D uncertain. The germline V gene has CDR1 SNHLY and CDR2 FYNNEI. This CDR3 spans 13 amino acids.